This T cell receptor (beta chain) is from a study of blood T cell repertoires in COVID-19. Across the whole study: From the United States, Italy and Spain came samples of acute and convalescent COVID-19. Sources were T cells, B-cell-depleted T cells, or PBMCs; the material itself was cDNA or gDNA.

In the original processing: Using reference gene primer amplification, nucleated cell counts were estimated. The assay was immunoSEQ multiplex PCR, and TCRdb's table has in-frame clones only and misses some. That table gives V, J and clone size, and the DNA gave D and trimming. The sample lists around 190,000 clones, over 70% seen once, with 6.9% in the top ten. The CDR3 runs 15 residues. Germline V gene data show CDR1 as LNHNV and CDR2 as YYDKDF (reference sequence). Trimming left V 6 bases short and J 0 bases short, with 11 bases between. The specimen sequenced was peripheral blood. The genes are TRBV15 and TRBJ1-4; D gene uncertain. The sequence came from a man in his 60s with acute or convalescent COVID-19. The CDR3 spells CATRQSPSTNEKLFF. As DNA, the CDR3 is TGTGCCACCAGGCAGTCCCCATCAACTAATGAAAAACTGTTTTTT. Complete variable domain (other parts from reference TRBV15 and TRBJ1-4): DAMVIQNPRYQVTQFGKPVTLSCSQTLNHNVMYWYQQKSSQAPKLLFHYYDKDFNNEADTPDNFQSRRPNTSFCFLDIRSPGLGDTAMYLCATRQSPSTNEKLFFGSGTQLSVL.